Given below is one T cell receptor (beta chain) in context. What it binds is not known. The data belong to a study of shared clonotypes between healthy human individuals. Assay used: immunoSEQ multiplex PCR; TCRdb lists only in-frame clones, some missing. Among under 850,000 clones, nearly 95% were seen once, and the ten largest hold about 24%. Naive CD8 cells lacked CD45RO, underwent positive selection for CCR7 and left out terminally differentiated effector memory CD45RA+ cells. Germline V gives CDR1 KGHSY, CDR2 FQNENV. The V gene lost 0 bases and the J gene lost 4 bases, with 7 bases spanning the gap. The CDR3 sequence is 14 residues long. The study's findings and limits: Four donors held approximately 4.6% of naive CD4 clonotypes in common.

The receptor's source is a man aged 25-40 years in good health. The J gene is TRBJ2-1, the V gene TRBV16; no clear D gene. The material sequenced was naive CD8+ T cells sorted from blood. CDR3 in amino acids: CASSQSKPYNEQFF. CDR3 nucleotide sequence: TGTGCCAGCAGCCAATCGAAGCCTTACAATGAGCAGTTCTTC.